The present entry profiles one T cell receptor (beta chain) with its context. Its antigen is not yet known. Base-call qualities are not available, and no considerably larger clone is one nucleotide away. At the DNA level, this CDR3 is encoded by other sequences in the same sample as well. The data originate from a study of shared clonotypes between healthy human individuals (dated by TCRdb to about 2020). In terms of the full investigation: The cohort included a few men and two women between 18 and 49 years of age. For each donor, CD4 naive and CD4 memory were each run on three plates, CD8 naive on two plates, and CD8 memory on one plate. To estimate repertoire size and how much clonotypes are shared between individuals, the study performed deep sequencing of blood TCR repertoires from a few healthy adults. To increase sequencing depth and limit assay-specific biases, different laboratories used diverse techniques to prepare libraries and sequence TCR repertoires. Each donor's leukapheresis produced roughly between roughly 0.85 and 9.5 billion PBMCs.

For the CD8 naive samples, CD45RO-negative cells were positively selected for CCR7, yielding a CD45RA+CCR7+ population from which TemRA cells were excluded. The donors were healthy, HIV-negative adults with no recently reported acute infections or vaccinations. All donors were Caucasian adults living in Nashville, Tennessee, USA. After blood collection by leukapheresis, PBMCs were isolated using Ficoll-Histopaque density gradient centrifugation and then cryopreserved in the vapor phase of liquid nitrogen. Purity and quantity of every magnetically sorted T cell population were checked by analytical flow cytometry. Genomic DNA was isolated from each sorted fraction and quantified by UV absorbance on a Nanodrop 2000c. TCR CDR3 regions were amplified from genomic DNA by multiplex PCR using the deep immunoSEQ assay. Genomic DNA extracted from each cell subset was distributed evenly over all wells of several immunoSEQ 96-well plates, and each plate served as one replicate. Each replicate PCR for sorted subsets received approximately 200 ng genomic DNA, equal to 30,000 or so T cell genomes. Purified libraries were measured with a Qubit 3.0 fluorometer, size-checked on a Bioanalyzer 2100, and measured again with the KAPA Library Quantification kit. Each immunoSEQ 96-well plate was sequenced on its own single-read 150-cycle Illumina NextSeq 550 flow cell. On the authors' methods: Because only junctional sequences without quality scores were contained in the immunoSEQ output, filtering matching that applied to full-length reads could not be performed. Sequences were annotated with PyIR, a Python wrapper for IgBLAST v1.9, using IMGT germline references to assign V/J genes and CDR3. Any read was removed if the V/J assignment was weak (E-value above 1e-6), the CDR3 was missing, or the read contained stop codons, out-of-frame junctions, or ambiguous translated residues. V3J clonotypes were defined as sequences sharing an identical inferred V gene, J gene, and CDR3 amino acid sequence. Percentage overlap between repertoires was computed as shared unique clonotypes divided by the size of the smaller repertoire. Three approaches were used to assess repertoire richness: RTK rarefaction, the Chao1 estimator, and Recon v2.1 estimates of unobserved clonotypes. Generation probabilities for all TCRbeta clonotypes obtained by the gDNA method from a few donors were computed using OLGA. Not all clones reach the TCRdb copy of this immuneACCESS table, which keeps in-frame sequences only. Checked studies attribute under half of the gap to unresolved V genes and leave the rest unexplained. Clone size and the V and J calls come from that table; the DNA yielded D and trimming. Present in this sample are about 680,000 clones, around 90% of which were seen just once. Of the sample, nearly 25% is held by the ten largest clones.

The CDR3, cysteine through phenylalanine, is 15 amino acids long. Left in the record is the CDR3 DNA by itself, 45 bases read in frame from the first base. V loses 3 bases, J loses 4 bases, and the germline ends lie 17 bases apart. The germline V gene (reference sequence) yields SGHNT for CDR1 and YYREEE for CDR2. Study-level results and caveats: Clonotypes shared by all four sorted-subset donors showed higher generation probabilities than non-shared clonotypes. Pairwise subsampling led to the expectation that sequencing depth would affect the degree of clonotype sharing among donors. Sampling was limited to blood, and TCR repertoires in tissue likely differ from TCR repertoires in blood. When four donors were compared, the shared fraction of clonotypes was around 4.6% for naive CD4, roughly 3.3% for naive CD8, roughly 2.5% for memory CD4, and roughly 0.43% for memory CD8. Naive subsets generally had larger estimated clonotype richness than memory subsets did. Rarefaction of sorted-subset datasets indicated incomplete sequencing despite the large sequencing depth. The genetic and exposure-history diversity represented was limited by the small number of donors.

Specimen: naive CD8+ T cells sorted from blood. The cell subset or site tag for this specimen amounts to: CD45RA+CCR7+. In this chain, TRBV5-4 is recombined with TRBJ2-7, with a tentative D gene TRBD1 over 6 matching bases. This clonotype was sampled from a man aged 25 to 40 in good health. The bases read TGTGCCAGCAGCTCCACAGGGAAAGGAGCTTACGAGCAGTACTTC. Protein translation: CASSSTGKGAYEQYF.